This TCR beta chain came from a study of CD8 T cells in ankylosing spondylitis. Germline trimming cut 7 bases from V and 8 bases from J; bases unmatched to any gene: 12. The CDR3 is 14 residues long. Germline V gives CDR1 DFQATT, CDR2 SNEGSKA (reference sequence). TCRdb re-called the 5' RACE reads with MiXCR, one entry per CDR3 protein. The sample has 250,000 to 300,000 distinct CDR3 sequences; 15% to 20% are singletons. This clonotype was found a few times. Its antigen is not identified. Study-wide results and caveats: For ankylosing spondylitis blood, a TCR beta motif of seven to nine highly homologous variants appeared characteristic. Enrichment of disease-linked clones was reportedly significant in matched ankylosing spondylitis synovial fluid. Disease-linked clones bore a CD8+ phenotype, appearing relatively rarely in peripheral blood. Reports of some motif variants in reactive arthritis synovial fluid and blood predate this one.

The genes are TRBV20-1 and TRBJ2-1, with 9 bases identical to TRBD2. Sequenced input: blood, either unsorted or a sorted T cell fraction (not recorded which). This TCR was recovered from a male donor with ankylosing spondylitis or in good health (not recorded which). Here the CDR3 DNA reads TGCAGTGTTGGAGCGGGGGGCGGTATAGATGAGCAGTTCTTC. This translates into CSVGAGGGIDEQFF.